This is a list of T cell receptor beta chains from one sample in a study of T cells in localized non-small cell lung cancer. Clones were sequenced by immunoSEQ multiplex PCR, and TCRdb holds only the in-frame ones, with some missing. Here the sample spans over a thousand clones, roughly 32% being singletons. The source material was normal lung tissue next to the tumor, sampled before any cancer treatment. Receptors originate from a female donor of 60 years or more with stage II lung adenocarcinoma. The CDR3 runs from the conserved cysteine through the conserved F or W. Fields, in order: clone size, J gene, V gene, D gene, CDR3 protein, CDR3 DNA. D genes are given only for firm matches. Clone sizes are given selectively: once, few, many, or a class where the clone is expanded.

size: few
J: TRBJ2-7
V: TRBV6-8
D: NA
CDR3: CASFEEFRYEQYF
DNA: TGTGCCAGCTTCGAGGAATTCCGCTACGAGCAGTACTTC

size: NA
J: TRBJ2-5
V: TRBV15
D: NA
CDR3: CATRTGGAQETQYF
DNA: TGTGCCACCAGGACGGGCGGGGCGCAAGAGACCCAGTACTTC

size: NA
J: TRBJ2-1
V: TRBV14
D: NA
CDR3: CASSPRPRVNEQFF
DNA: TGTGCCAGCAGCCCCCGCCCGAGGGTAAATGAGCAGTTCTTC

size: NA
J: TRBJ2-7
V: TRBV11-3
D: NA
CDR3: CASSSRDWSYEQYF
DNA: TGTGCCAGCAGCTCTCGAGATTGGTCCTACGAGCAGTACTTC

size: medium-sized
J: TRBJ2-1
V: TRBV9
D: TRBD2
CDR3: CASSVVGTSREGEQFF
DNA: TGTGCCAGCAGCGTAGTTGGGACTAGCAGAGAAGGTGAGCAGTTCTTC

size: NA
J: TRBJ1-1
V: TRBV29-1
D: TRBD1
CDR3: CSVAQQGSTEAFF
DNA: TGCAGCGTTGCTCAACAGGGGTCCACTGAAGCTTTCTTT

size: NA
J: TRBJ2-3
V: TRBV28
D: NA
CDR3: CVSSFVSGTDTQYF
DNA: TGTGTCAGCAGTTTTGTTAGCGGCACAGATACGCAGTATTTT

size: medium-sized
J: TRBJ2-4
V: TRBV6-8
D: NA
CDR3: CASAPALGNIQYF
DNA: TGTGCCAGCGCACCCGCCTTGGGAAACATTCAGTACTTC

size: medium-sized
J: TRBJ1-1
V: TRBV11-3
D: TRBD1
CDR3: CASSSISGTDSLLRTEAFF
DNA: TGTGCCAGCAGCTCCATTTCCGGGACAGACAGTCTCTTAAGGACTGAAGCTTTCTTT

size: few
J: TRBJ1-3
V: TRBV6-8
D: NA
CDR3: CASEKQNSGNTIYF
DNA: TGTGCCAGCGAAAAACAGAACTCTGGAAACACCATATATTTT

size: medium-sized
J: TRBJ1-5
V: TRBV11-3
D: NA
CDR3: CASSSTLAGDQPQHF
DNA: TGTGCCAGCAGCTCAACGTTGGCAGGGGACCAGCCCCAGCATTTT

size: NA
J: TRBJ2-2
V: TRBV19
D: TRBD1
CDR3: CASGDRNTGELFF
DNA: TGTGCCAGTGGGGACAGGAACACCGGGGAGCTGTTTTTT

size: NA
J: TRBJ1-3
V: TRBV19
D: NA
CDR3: CASKGAGNENTIYF
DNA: TGTGCCAGTAAAGGGGCCGGGAATGAAAACACCATATATTTT

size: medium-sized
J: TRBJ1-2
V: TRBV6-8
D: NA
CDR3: CASSYQGREGGYTF
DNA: TGTGCCAGCAGTTACCAAGGACGAGAGGGCGGCTACACCTTC

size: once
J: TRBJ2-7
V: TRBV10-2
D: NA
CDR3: CASRFGGSGEQYF
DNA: TGCGCCAGCCGCTTCGGAGGGAGTGGCGAGCAGTACTTC

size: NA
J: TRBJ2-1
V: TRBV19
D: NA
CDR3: CASSIDGGGQDEQFF
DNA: TGTGCCAGTAGTATAGATGGGGGGGGCCAGGATGAGCAGTTCTTC

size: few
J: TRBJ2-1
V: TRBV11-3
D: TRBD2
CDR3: CASSFSLAGDNEQFF
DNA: TGTGCCAGCAGCTTTAGTCTAGCGGGTGACAATGAGCAGTTCTTC

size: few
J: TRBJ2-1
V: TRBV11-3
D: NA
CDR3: CASSSRQGGDEQFF
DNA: TGTGCCAGCAGCTCCAGGCAGGGGGGGGATGAGCAGTTCTTC

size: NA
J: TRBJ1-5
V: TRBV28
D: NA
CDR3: CASSPPRGPQHF
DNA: TGTGCCAGCAGTCCCCCCCGGGGGCCCCAGCATTTT

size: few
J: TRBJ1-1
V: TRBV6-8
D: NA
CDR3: CASSSQGRNTEAFF
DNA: TGTGCCAGCAGTTCCCAGGGGCGGAACACTGAAGCTTTCTTT

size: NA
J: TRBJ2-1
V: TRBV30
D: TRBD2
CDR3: CAWTEPSSGRGNEQFF
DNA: TGTGCCTGGACTGAACCCTCTAGCGGGAGGGGGAATGAGCAGTTCTTC

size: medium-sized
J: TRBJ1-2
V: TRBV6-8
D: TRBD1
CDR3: CASSDTAGGIYGYTF
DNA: TGTGCCAGCAGTGACACGGCAGGGGGCATCTATGGCTACACCTTC

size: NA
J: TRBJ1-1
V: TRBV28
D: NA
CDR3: CASSLGGGTEAFF
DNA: TGTGCCAGCAGTTTGGGAGGGGGCACTGAAGCTTTCTTT

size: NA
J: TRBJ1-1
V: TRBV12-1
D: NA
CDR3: CASSTGTANTEAFF
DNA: TGTGCCAGCAGCACCGGGACGGCGAACACTGAAGCTTTCTTT

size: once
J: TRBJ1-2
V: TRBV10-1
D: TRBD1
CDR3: CARNRDRDSDGYTF
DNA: TGCGCCAGGAACCGGGACAGGGATTCGGATGGCTACACCTTC

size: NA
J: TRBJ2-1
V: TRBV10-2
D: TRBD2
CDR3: CASSRAGSGGLISEQFF
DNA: TGCGCCAGCAGTCGAGCGGGATCGGGGGGGCTGATTAGCGAGCAGTTCTTC

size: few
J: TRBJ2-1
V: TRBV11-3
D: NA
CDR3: CASSLESYYNEQFF
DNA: TGTGCCAGCAGCTTGGAGTCTTACTACAATGAGCAGTTCTTC

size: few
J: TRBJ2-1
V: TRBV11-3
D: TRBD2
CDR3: CASSLVELAGDEQFF
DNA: TGTGCCAGCAGCTTAGTAGAGCTAGCGGGAGATGAGCAGTTCTTC

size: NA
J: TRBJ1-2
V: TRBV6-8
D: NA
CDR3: CATQGSSYGYTF
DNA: TGTGCCACCCAGGGAAGTAGCTATGGCTACACCTTC

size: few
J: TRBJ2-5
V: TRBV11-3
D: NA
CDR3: CASSLAGWDEQETQYF
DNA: TGTGCCAGCAGCTTGGCCGGGTGGGACGAACAAGAGACCCAGTACTTC

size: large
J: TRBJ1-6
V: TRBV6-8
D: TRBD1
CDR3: CASRDLTGGSSPLHF
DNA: TGTGCCAGCAGAGACTTGACAGGGGGCAGTTCACCCCTCCACTTT

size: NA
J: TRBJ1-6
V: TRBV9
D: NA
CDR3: CASSRDRSYNSPLHF
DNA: TGTGCCAGCAGTCGAGACAGGTCATATAATTCACCCCTCCACTTT

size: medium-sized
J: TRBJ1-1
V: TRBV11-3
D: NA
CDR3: CASSLGEHRREAFF
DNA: TGTGCCAGCAGCTTGGGGGAACACAGGCGGGAAGCTTTCTTT

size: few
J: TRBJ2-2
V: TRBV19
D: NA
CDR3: CASRGYSGLGGELFF
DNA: TGTGCCAGTAGGGGGTATTCGGGACTCGGCGGGGAGCTGTTTTTT

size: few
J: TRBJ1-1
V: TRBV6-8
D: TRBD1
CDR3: CASSYPDREGETFF
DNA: TGTGCCAGCAGTTACCCGGACAGGGAAGGGGAAACTTTCTTT

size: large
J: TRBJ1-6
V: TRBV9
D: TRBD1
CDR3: CASSVEGGGYNSPLHF
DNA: TGTGCCAGCAGCGTAGAAGGGGGCGGCTATAATTCACCCCTCCACTTT

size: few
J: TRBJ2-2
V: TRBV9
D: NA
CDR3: CASSVGDKTGELFF
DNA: TGTGCCAGCAGCGTAGGGGACAAAACCGGGGAGCTGTTTTTT

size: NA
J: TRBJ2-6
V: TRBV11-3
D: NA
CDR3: CASSANMRGTGANVLTF
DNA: TGTGCCAGCAGCGCTAATATGAGGGGTACTGGGGCCAACGTCCTGACTTTC

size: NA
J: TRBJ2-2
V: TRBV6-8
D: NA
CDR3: CASKNSRNTGELFF
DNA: TGTGCCAGCAAGAATAGCCGTAACACCGGGGAGCTGTTTTTT

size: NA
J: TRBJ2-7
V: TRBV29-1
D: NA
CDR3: CSVGQGEGYEQYF
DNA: TGCAGCGTGGGGCAGGGGGAGGGCTACGAGCAGTACTTC

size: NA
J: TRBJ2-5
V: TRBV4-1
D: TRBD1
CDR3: CASSPQGAQGTQYF
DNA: TGCGCCAGCAGCCCCCAGGGGGCCCAAGGGACCCAGTACTTC

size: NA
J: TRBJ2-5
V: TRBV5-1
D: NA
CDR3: CASSREGVRFIETQYF
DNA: TGCGCCAGCAGCAGGGAGGGGGTCCGGTTTATAGAGACCCAGTACTTC

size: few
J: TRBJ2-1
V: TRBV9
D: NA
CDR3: CASSVGGVEEQFF
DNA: TGTGCCAGCAGCGTAGGTGGGGTTGAAGAGCAGTTCTTC

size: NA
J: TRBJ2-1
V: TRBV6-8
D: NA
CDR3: CASSLLMAPNNEQFF
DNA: TGTGCCAGCAGCCTACTGATGGCACCGAACAATGAGCAGTTCTTC

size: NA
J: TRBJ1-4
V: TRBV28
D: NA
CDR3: CASSQYRGKEKLFF
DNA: TGTGCCAGCAGCCAATACAGAGGGAAGGAAAAACTGTTTTTT

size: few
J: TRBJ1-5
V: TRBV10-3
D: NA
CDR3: CASSEASEQPQHF
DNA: TGTGCCAGCAGTGAGGCCTCAGAACAGCCCCAGCATTTT

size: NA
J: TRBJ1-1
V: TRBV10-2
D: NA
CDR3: CASSESLKDLGTEAFF
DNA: TGCGCCAGCAGTGAGTCGTTGAAGGATCTGGGGACTGAAGCTTTCTTT

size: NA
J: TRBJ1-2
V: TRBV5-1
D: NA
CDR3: CASSLEVSQNYGYTF
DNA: TGCGCCAGCAGCTTGGAGGTCAGTCAGAACTATGGCTACACCTTC

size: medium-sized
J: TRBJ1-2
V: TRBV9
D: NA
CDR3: CASSPEGGPNYGYTF
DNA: TGTGCCAGCAGCCCTGAGGGGGGGCCCAACTATGGCTACACCTTC

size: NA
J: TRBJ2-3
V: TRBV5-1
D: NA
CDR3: CASSPSIATDTQYF
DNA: TGCGCCAGCAGCCCGTCCATTGCCACAGATACGCAGTATTTT

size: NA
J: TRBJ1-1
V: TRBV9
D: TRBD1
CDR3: CASSPIDRGTEAFF
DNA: TGTGCCAGCAGTCCCATAGACAGGGGCACTGAAGCTTTCTTT